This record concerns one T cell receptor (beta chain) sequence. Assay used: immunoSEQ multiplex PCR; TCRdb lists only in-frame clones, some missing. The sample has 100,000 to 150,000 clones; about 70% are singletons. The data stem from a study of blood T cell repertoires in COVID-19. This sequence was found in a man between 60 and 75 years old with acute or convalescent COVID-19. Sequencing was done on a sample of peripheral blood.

The DNA for the CDR3 is TGCGCCAGCAGCTTAACAGGGTCGACTAATGAAAAACTGTTTTTT. Translation: CASSLTGSTNEKLFF. This sequence joins TRBV5-1 and TRBJ1-4; perhaps TRBD1 as D (6 bases). The CDR3 runs to 15 residues. Trimming pared 2 bases from V and 2 bases from J, leaving 10 bases between. The germline V gene encodes CDR1 SGHRS and CDR2 YFSETQ.